This T cell receptor beta chain was obtained from a study of T cell repertoires in cytomegalovirus infection. Overall study context: Well-studied HLA-B-restricted CMV epitopes were used in the study alongside recently identified HLA-C-restricted ones.

Germline V gene lookup returns CDR1 SGHNT and CDR2 YENEEA. V was pared by 5 bases and J by 4 bases, with 4 bases of the junction left unmatched. The CDR3 consists of 15 residues. TCRdb fed the reads into MiXCR, producing one record per CDR3 protein. The sample consists of about 100,000 distinct CDR3 sequences, approximately 30% of them appearing once. Notes on this clonotype: Its antigen is not identified.

Study outcomes and limitations: Across the ex vivo response, the dominant clonotypes were HLA-C-restricted CMV-specific TCR beta clonotypes.

The rearrangement uses TRBV11-3 and TRBJ2-1; 11 nucleotides match TRBD2. The source was CD8+ T cells from cultured PBMCs, collected from culture after CMV antigen stimulation. This TCR came from a human donor in good health (CMV status not recorded). Some clones in this sample may be carry-over from other donors' samples. The CDR3 DNA follows: TGTGCCAGCAGCCGTCTAGCGGGGGGATACAATGAGCAGTTCTTC. Translation gives CASSRLAGGYNEQFF.